This T cell receptor (beta chain) was recorded in a study of shared clonotypes between healthy human individuals. As regards this clone: Its antigen is currently unknown.

Several immunoSEQ 96-well plates shared each subset's DNA, each plate a replicate. Some clones are missing from TCRdb's copy, which holds only in-frame ones; the method was immunoSEQ multiplex PCR. The sample has roughly 2.1 million clones, 85% to 95% seen once. CDR3 length: 15 amino acids. The germline CDR1 and CDR2 sequences are LNHDA and SQIVND (reference sequence). V lost 7 bases, J lost 4 bases, and 7 bases stayed unmatched. Broader study findings: Memory subsets generally showed lower estimated richness than naive subsets.

Naive CD8 cells lacked CD45RO and underwent positive selection for CCR7, leaving out terminally differentiated effector memory CD45RA+ cells. The sequence came from a man younger than 35 in good health. Some clones in this sample may be carry-over from other donors' samples. The sequencing sample was made of naive CD8+ T cells from PBMCs. The chain employs TRBV19 and TRBJ1-1, with 12 bases that match TRBD1. DNA of the CDR3: TGTGCCAGTACCGGGACAGGGGGCGCGTTCACTGAAGCTTTCTTT. Protein product: CASTGTGGAFTEAFF.